Included here is one TCR beta chain sequence, with context. This clonotype came up a few times. This receptor's antigen is unknown. No base quality information exists; no much larger clone differs at one position. The data were taken from a study of CD8 T cells in ankylosing spondylitis (dated by TCRdb to between 2016 and 2019). Study-wide context: The study profiled T cell receptor beta repertoires in healthy donors and ankylosing spondylitis patients to find disease-linked TCR variants. In total, the full study cohort was made up of some 110 healthy donors and approximately 24 ankylosing spondylitis patients. Peripheral blood was sampled, and synovial fluid was additionally collected from ankylosing spondylitis patients. Findings and caveats that apply to the study as a whole: Some TCR beta motif variants had previously been reported in synovial fluid and blood of reactive arthritis patients, which suggested common disease-initiation mechanisms. Blood from ankylosing spondylitis patients appeared to be characterized by a TCR beta motif composed of 7 to 9 highly homologous amino acid variants. The disease-linked clones had a CD8+ phenotype and were found at relatively low frequencies in peripheral blood. According to the report, matched synovial fluid samples from ankylosing spondylitis patients were significantly enriched for the disease-linked clones.

TCRdb lists the instrument as Illumina HiSeq 2500. Quantitative 5'-RACE with molecular barcodes was used to prepare TCR beta libraries. The authors' pipeline ran thus. To identify disease-linked TCR variants, a new computational method was used, one built on a probabilistic model of VDJ rearrangement. TCRdb trimmed the raw reads at Q25, called clones with MiXCR and kept productive beta chains. Every distinct CDR3 protein forms one entry, paired with its most common genes and DNA. For this entry, the V and J calls and clone size follow TCRdb and not the study's own pipeline. Recorded for this sample are about 130,000 distinct CDR3 sequences; 15% to 20% of them occurred a single time. The ten largest clonotypes hold approximately 33% of the sample. Taken from the germline V gene, the CDR1 and CDR2 loops are SGHDT and YYEEEE. From cysteine to phenylalanine, the CDR3 is 15 amino acids long. Here the CDR3 DNA is all that survives: 45 bases in frame from base 1. Compared with germline, V lacks 4 bases and J lacks 2 bases; bases without a gene match: 6.

The V gene is TRBV5-6 and the J gene is TRBJ1-3, with 7 bases matching TRBD1. The sequenced material came from blood, either unsorted or a sorted T cell fraction (not recorded which). This clonotype originated in a male donor with ankylosing spondylitis. The DNA sequence is TGTGCCAGCAGCCATTACAGGGGTGCTGGAAACACCATATATTTT. This sequence encodes CASSHYRGAGNTIYF.